This passage covers 10 T cell receptor beta chains from one sample sequenced in a study of OX40 agonist ivuxolimab in advanced cancers. The library was built by means of the immunoSEQ multiplex PCR assay. Held by TCRdb, this immuneACCESS table contains in-frame sequences only and omits some clones. Under half of the omission traces to an unresolved V gene where checked; the cause of the rest is unknown. Here the sample has just over 50,000 clones; about 77% occur a single time. The ten largest clones take up 2% to 2.5% of the sample. Sample: CD4+ or CD8+ T cells sorted from blood, taken in a trial of the OX40 agonist ivuxolimab. The source of these receptors is an adult with an advanced solid tumor such as melanoma, head and neck, liver or kidney cancer.

The J gene is TRBJ2-5, the V gene TRBV7-4; a possible D gene is TRBD2 (6 bases). CDR3 length equals 18 residues. The V and J ends lost 6 bases and 2 bases respectively, with 25 bases between them. Germline CDR1 is SGHVT and CDR2 is SQSDAQ. The CDR3 region has the DNA TGTGCCAGCAGGAGGAACAGGAGATCGAGTAGCGGTCAAGAGACCCAGTACTTC. It yields the protein CASRRNRRSSSGQETQYF.

V is TRBV5-1 and J is TRBJ2-3; the match to TRBD1 covers 8 bases. Looked up from germline, CDR1 is SGHRS and CDR2 is YFSETQ. This CDR3 is 17 amino acids long. V was clipped by 4 bases and J by 3 bases; unmatched bases: 13. CDR3 region: CASSAHPDRGGTDTQYF. As DNA, the CDR3 is TGCGCCAGCAGCGCACACCCAGACAGGGGAGGAACAGATACGCAGTATTTT.

The J gene is TRBJ2-7, the V gene TRBV12-5, with 10 bases lining up with TRBD2. J gave up 5 bases and V 5 bases, and 9 bases lay outside the gene matches. The CDR3 loop spans 15 amino acids. Per the germline V gene, CDR1 is LGHNT and CDR2 is FRNRAP. The CDR3: CASGNSALAGDEQYF. The CDR3, as DNA: TGTGCTAGTGGTAATTCGGCCCTAGCGGGAGACGAGCAGTACTTC.

This chain connects TRBV5-6 to TRBJ2-2; D ambiguous. The germline gives CDR1 SGHDT, CDR2 YYEEEE. Trimming shortened V by 4 bases and J by 4 bases, and 8 bases separated the two germline ends. The CDR3 loop spans 13 amino acids. CDR3 protein: CASSRTGTGELFF. CDR3 DNA sequence: TGTGCCAGCAGCCGAACTGGCACCGGGGAGCTGTTTTTT.

Of note for this clone: This same CDR3 is encoded by further DNA sequences in the sample. The chain uses TRBV7-3 and TRBJ1-3; D is ambiguous. Trimming removed 2 bases at V and 4 bases at J, with 6 bases between. Germline CDR1 SGHTA, CDR2 FQGTGA. This CDR3 comprises 13 residues. The CDR3 sequence: CASSLSVGNTIYF. DNA for the CDR3: TGTGCCAGCAGCTTATCCGTCGGAAACACCATATATTTT.

This clone was seen only a few times. The genes are TRBV5-1 and TRBJ2-7; possible D gene TRBD2, 6 bases. The germline V gene has CDR1 SGHRS and CDR2 YFSETQ. Trimming removed 2 bases at V and 3 bases at J, with 9 bases between. The CDR3 is made up of 13 amino acids. Here the CDR3 DNA reads TGCGCCAGCAGCTTTGTGGGGGGCTACGAGCAGTACTTC. Protein: CASSFVGGYEQYF.

The chain couples TRBV7-2 to TRBJ2-3, with 7 bases identical to TRBD2. Germline CDR1 is SGHTA and CDR2 is FQGNSA. This CDR3 comprises 14 residues. The trim removed 7 bases at V and 6 bases at J, leaving 10 bases unmatched. DNA for the CDR3: TGTGCCAGCACCCCGCTGGGAGGGGTCGATACGCAGTATTTT. Protein sequence: CASTPLGGVDTQYF.

The rearrangement links TRBV4-1 to TRBJ1-2; D uncertain. CDR3 size: 14 residues. Trimming cost V 1 base and J 4 bases, with 10 bases left between them. In germline, CDR1 is MGHRA, CDR2 YSYEKL. The CDR3 nucleotides are TGCGCCAGCAGCCAAGGGGCTTTTAGCTATGGCTACACCTTC. Its protein is CASSQGAFSYGYTF.

The V gene is TRBV7-9, the J gene TRBJ1-1; TRBD1 matches 8 bases. There are 15 residues in the CDR3. Germline trimming cut 2 bases from V and 6 bases from J; bases unmatched to any gene: 8. Germline V gene data show CDR1 as SEHNR and CDR2 as FQNEAQ (reference sequence). CDR3 sequence: CASSLPTGVSSEAFF. CDR3 nucleotide sequence: TGTGCCAGCAGCTTACCGACAGGGGTTTCTTCTGAAGCTTTCTTT.

The rearrangement uses TRBV2 and TRBJ1-4; no clear D gene. CDR1 is SNHLY, CDR2 FYNNEI, per germline. The length of the CDR3 is 14 residues. V dropped 6 bases and J dropped 6 bases, with 14 bases sitting between them. This chain's CDR3 is CASRSLGLDEKLFF. CDR3 DNA sequence: TGTGCCAGCAGAAGTCTCGGACTGGATGAAAAACTGTTTTTT. Based on the CDR3 plus reference TRBV2 and TRBJ1-4, the full variable domain is EPEVTQTPSHQVTQMGQEVILRCVPISNHLYFYWYRQILGQKVEFLVSFYNNEISEKSEIFDDQFSVERPDGSNFTLKIRSTKLEDSAMYFCASRSLGLDEKLFFGSGTQLSVL.